The sequence of this T cell receptor (beta chain) was determined in a study of identical twins. The donors were all healthy and Caucasian. This clonotype was counted a few times. Antigen: not known. The CDR3 runs to 16 residues. Germline values: CDR1 KGHDR, CDR2 SFDVKD. The V gene end was trimmed by 4 bases and the J gene end by 2 bases; junction bases not matched to a gene: 6. Study findings and constraints: Insertion counts were lower in abundant cord blood beta clonotypes, a trend that memory repertoires did not show.

A single record per CDR3 protein comes from TCRdb applying MiXCR to the 5' RACE reads. The data contain some 260,000 distinct CDR3 sequences, around 15% of them singletons. Sequenced input: memory (CD45RO+) T cells sorted from blood. This sequence was found in a woman younger than 30 in good health. The gene calls are TRBV24-1 and TRBJ2-3, with 9 bases aligning to TRBD1. The CDR3 region is CATSDPGQGSTDTQYF. The CDR3 DNA is TGTGCCACCAGTGACCCAGGACAGGGGTCCACAGATACGCAGTATTTT.